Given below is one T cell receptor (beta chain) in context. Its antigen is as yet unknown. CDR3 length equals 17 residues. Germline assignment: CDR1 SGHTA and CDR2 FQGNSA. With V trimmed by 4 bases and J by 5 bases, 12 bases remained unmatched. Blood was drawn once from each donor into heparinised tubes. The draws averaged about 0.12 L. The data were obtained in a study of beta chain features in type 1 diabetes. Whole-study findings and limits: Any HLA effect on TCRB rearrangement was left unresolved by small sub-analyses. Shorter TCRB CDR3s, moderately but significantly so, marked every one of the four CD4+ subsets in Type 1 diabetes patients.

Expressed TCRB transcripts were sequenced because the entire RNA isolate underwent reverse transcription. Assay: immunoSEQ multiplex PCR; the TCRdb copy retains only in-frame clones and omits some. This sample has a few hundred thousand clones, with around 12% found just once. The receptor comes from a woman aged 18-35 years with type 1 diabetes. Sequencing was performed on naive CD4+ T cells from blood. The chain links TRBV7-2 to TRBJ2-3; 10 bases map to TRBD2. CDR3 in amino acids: CASSSQRGGRVGDTQYF. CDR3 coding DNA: TGTGCCAGCAGCTCTCAGCGGGGGGGCCGGGTTGGAGATACGCAGTATTTT.